The 13 T cell receptor beta chains given below trace back to one sample, sequenced in a study of cytomegalovirus exposure and HLA in healthy donors. PCR used 60 Vbeta primers and 13 Jbeta primers. Produced via immunoSEQ multiplex PCR; TCRdb's table is partial and in-frame only. The table lists 150,000 to 200,000 clones, around 80% of them singletons. Material for sequencing was PBMCs. These receptors originate from a woman aged 45-60 years in good health and CMV-seropositive.

This sequence joins TRBV5-1 and TRBJ2-6, with TRBD2 as a possible D gene (5 bases). The CDR3 length is 15 residues. Trimming cost V 1 base and J 2 bases, with 7 bases left between them. CDR1 SGHRS and CDR2 YFSETQ come from the germline V gene. The CDR3 loop is CASSLMEAGANVLTF. CDR3 bases: TGCGCCAGCAGCTTGATGGAGGCTGGGGCCAACGTCCTGACTTTC.

The CDR3 DNA reads TGTGCCAGTAGTATGAGAGGTCGATTGGGCAAAAACATTCAGTACTTC. This codes for CASSMRGRLGKNIQYF. The chain employs TRBV19 and TRBJ2-4; D remains ambiguous. Per the germline V gene, CDR1 is LNHDA and CDR2 is SQIVND (reference sequence). V lost 3 bases to trimming and J lost 3 bases, with 15 bases between them. This CDR3 comprises 16 residues.

This chain connects TRBV28 to TRBJ1-1, with D possibly being TRBD1 (5 bases). The CDR3 covers 16 residues. V was pared by 3 bases and J by 2 bases, with 16 bases between. Germline CDR1 is MDHEN and CDR2 is SYDVKM. In DNA, the CDR3 is TGTGCCAGCAGTTTTGTGGGGAACGGGGGAAACACTGAAGCTTTCTTT. It encodes CASSFVGNGGNTEAFF.

The rearrangement joins TRBV27 to TRBJ2-7, with D maybe TRBD1 (6 bases). The germline V and J ends were trimmed by 8 bases and 1 base, with 15 bases remaining between them. Looked up from germline, CDR1 is MNHEY and CDR2 is SMNVEV (reference sequence). This CDR3 is built from 14 residues. CDR3 loop: CASGGGEGSYEQYF. CDR3 coding DNA: TGTGCCAGCGGGGGCGGTGAGGGTTCCTACGAGCAGTACTTC.

The chain is built from TRBV5-1 and TRBJ2-5; weak D call: TRBD2 (7 bases). CDR3 length: 13 residues. The V and J ends lost 4 bases and 5 bases respectively, with 12 bases between them. In germline, CDR1 is SGHRS, CDR2 YFSETQ. CDR3 sequence reads: CASSKEGGETQYF. The DNA for the CDR3 is TGCGCCAGCAGCAAGGAGGGGGGGGAGACCCAGTACTTC.

The chain couples TRBV25-1 to TRBJ2-5, with 7 bases fitting TRBD1. This CDR3 is built from 16 residues. The germline V gene encodes CDR1 MGHDK and CDR2 SYGVNS. With 5 bases clipped from V and 5 bases from J, the junction kept 14 bases outside the gene matches. CDR3 DNA: TGTGCCAGCAGTTACGGGCCCGACAGGGTTACTGAGACCCAGTACTTC. Its translation: CASSYGPDRVTETQYF.

The V call is TRBV7-2, the J call TRBJ2-1; tentative D call: TRBD2 (6 bases). The CDR3 totals 16 residues. V was clipped by 1 base and J by 4 bases, with 14 bases between them. Germline V gene data show CDR1 as SGHTA and CDR2 as FQGNSA. In DNA, the CDR3 is TGTGCCAGCAGCTTAGAAGGCAGCGGGCGTTACAATGAGCAGTTCTTC. This sequence encodes CASSLEGSGRYNEQFF.

The chain links TRBV7-2 to TRBJ2-3; TRBD2 is a possible D gene (5 bases). The ends were cut back, 6 bases at V and 8 bases at J, with 18 bases in the middle. The CDR3 runs to 14 residues. From germline, CDR1 is SGHTA and CDR2 FQGNSA. CDR3 amino acids: CASSPGSAQPTQYF. The CDR3 DNA follows: TGTGCCAGCAGTCCCGGTAGCGCTCAACCTACGCAGTATTTT. Drawing the rest from reference TRBV7-2 and TRBJ2-3, the complete variable domain is GAGVSQSPSNKVTEKGKDVELRCDPISGHTALYWYRQSLGQGLEFLIYFQGNSAPDKSGLPSDRFSAERTGGSVSTLTIQRTQQEDSAVYLCASSPGSAQPTQYFGPGTRLTVL.

This sequence joins TRBV9 and TRBJ1-3, with D maybe TRBD1 (5 bases). V lost 3 bases and J lost 2, with 18 bases in between. Germline lookup yields CDR1 SGDLS and CDR2 YYNGEE. The CDR3 has 17 amino acids. The CDR3 bases are TGTGCCAGCAGCGCCGGCGTGGGGGGTAGGGCTGGAAACACCATATATTTT. Its translation: CASSAGVGGRAGNTIYF.

This chain links TRBV6-5 with TRBJ2-5; 7 bases agree with TRBD1. The V and J ends lost 0 bases and 1 base, in that order; junction bases with no gene match: 5. Germline V lookup: CDR1 MNHEY, CDR2 SVGAGI. The CDR3 sequence is 16 residues long. CDR3 protein: CASSYSRTGGQETQYF. The DNA of the CDR3 is TGTGCCAGCAGTTACTCCCGGACAGGCGGCCAAGAGACCCAGTACTTC.

V usage is TRBV7-3 and J usage is TRBJ2-7, with 10 bases matching TRBD1. Germline V gene lookup returns CDR1 SGHTA and CDR2 FQGTGA. V shed 3 bases, J shed 2 bases, and the junction held 4 bases outside the gene matches. The CDR3 consists of 15 residues. Here the CDR3 DNA reads TGTGCCAGCAGCTTCGGGACAGGGGCGGCCTACGAGCAGTACTTC. This codes for CASSFGTGAAYEQYF.

This clone was found a few times. The chain combines TRBV28 with TRBJ1-5; no firm D call. Trimming removed 4 bases at V and 9 bases at J, with 7 bases between. The length of the CDR3 is 11 residues. In germline, CDR1 is MDHEN, CDR2 SYDVKM. This chain's CDR3 is CASSSLRPQHF. The CDR3 region has the DNA TGTGCCAGCAGTTCCCTTAGGCCCCAGCATTTT.

The genes are TRBV4-1 and TRBJ1-6; D is undetermined. Per germline, CDR1 MGHRA and CDR2 YSYEKL. V was cut by 0 bases and J by 7 bases, with 10 bases left in between. CDR3 length: 15 residues. Here the CDR3 reads CASSQDPGWNSPLHF. CDR3 nucleotides: TGCGCCAGCAGCCAAGATCCCGGGTGGAATTCACCCCTCCACTTT.